Listed here is a single T cell receptor (beta chain). This sample stems from a study of control samples from healthy donors and cancer patients. From germline, CDR1 is SGHVS and CDR2 FNYEAQ. The CDR3 totals 15 residues. After removal of 5 bases from V and 9 bases from J, the junction contained 10 bases not matched to a gene. Here immunoSEQ multiplex PCR was the method, and the copy in TCRdb shows in-frame clones only, minus some. The sample yields tens of thousands of clones, around 90% seen once. This sequence joins TRBV7-6 and TRBJ1-6; 7 bases match TRBD1. Specimen: PBMCs. The TCR comes from a man in his 60s with colorectal cancer. The CDR3: CASSRRDSVVSPLHF. CDR3 bases: TGTGCCAGCAGCCGCCGGGACAGTGTAGTTTCACCCCTCCACTTT. The full variable domain, in which reference TRBV7-6 and TRBJ1-6 provide the parts outside the CDR3, is GAGVSQSPRYKVTKRGQDVALRCDPISGHVSLYWYRQALGQGPEFLTYFNYEAQQDKSGLPNDRFSAERPEGSISTLTIQRTEQRDSAMYRCASSRRDSVVSPLHFGNGTRLTVT.